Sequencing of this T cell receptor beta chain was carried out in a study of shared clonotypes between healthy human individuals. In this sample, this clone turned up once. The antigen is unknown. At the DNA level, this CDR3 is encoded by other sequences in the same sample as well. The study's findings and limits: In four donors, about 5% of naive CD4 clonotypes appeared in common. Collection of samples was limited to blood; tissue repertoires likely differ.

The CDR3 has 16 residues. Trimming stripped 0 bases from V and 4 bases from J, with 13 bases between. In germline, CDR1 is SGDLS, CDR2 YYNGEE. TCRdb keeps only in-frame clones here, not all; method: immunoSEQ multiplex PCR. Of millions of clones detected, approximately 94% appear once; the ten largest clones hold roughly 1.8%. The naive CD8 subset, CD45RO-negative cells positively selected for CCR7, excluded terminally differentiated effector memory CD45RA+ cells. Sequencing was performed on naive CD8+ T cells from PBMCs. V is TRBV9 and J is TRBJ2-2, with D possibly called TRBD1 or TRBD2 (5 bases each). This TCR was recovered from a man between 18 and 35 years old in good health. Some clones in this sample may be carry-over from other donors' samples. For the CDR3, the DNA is TGTGCCAGCAGCGTAGGCCCAGGGAGCGGCACCGGGGAGCTGTTTTTT. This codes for CASSVGPGSGTGELFF.